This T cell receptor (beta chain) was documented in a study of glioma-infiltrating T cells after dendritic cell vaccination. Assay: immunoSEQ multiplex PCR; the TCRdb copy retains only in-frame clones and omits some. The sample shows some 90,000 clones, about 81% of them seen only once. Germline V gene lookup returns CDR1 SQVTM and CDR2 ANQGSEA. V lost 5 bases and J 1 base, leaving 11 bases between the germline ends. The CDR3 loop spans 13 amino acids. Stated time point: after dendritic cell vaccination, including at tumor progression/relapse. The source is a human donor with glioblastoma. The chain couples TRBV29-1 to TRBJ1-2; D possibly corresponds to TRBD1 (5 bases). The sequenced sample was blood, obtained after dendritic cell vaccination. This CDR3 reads CSVSAGFNYGYTF. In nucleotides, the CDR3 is TGCAGCGTTTCGGCAGGGTTTAACTATGGCTACACCTTC. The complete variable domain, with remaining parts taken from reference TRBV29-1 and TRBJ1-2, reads SAVISQKPSRDICQRGTSLTIQCQVDSQVTMMFWYRQQPGQSLTLIATANQGSEATYESGFVIDKFPISRPNLTFSTLTVSNMSPEDSSIYLCSVSAGFNYGYTFGSGTRLTVV.